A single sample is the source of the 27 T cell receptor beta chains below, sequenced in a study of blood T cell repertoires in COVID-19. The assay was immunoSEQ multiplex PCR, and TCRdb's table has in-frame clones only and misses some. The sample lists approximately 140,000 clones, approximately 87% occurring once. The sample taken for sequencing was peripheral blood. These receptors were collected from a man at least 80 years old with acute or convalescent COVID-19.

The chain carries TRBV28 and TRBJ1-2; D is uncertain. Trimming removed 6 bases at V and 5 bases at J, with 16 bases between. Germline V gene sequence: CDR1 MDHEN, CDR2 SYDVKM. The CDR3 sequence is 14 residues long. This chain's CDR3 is CASRTPRVPYGYTF. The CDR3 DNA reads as TGTGCCAGCAGAACGCCGCGGGTCCCGTATGGCTACACCTTC.

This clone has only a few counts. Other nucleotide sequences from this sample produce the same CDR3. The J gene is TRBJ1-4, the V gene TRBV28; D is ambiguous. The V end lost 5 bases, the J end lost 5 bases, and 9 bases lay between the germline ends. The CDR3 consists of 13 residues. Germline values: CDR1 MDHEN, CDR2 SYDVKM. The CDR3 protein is CASSPPLNEKLFF. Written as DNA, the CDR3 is TGTGCCAGCAGTCCACCTCTAAATGAAAAACTGTTTTTT.

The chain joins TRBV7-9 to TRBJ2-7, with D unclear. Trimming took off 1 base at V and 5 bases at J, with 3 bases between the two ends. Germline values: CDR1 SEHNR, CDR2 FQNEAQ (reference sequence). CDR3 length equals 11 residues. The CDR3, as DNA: TGTGCCAGCAGCTTAGAGCACGAGCAGTACTTC. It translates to CASSLEHEQYF. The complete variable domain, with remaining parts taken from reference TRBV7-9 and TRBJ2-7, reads DTGVSQNPRHKITKRGQNVTFRCDPISEHNRLYWYRQTLGQGPEFLTYFQNEAQLEKSRLLSDRFSAERPKGSFSTLEIQRTEQGDSAMYLCASSLEHEQYFGPGTRLTVT.

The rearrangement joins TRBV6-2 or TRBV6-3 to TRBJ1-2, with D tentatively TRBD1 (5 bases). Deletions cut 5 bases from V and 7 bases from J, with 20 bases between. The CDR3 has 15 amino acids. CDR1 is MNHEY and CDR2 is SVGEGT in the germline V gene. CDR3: CASSAEGLGQSGYTF. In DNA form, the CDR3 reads TGTGCCAGCAGTGCCGAAGGTTTGGGGCAAAGTGGCTACACCTTC.

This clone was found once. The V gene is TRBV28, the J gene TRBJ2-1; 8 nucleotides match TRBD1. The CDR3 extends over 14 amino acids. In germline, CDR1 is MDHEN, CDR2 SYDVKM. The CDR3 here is CVSRGGQGHNEQFF. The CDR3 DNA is TGTGTTTCGCGGGGCGGACAGGGACACAATGAGCAGTTCTTC.

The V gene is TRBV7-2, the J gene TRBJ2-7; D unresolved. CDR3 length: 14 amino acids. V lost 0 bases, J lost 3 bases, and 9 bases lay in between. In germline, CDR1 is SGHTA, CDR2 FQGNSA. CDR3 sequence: CASSLAVSNYEQYF. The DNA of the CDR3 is TGTGCCAGCAGCTTAGCGGTTTCTAACTACGAGCAGTACTTC.

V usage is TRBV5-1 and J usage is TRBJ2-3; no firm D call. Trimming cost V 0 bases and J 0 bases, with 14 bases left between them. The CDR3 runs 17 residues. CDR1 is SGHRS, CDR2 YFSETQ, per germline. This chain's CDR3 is CASSLAPPSQSTDTQYF. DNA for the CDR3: TGCGCCAGCAGCTTGGCCCCACCTAGTCAGAGCACAGATACGCAGTATTTT.

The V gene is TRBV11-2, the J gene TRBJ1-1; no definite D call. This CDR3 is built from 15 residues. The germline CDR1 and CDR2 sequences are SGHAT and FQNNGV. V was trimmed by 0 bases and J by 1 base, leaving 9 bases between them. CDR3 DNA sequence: TGTGCCAGCAGCTTAGATTTTGCAGGGAACACTGAAGCTTTCTTT. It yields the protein CASSLDFAGNTEAFF.

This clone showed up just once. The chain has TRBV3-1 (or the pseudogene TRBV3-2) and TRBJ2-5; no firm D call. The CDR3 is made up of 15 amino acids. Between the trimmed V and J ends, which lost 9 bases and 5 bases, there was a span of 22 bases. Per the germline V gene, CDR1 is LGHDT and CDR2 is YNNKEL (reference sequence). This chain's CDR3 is CASSPNSARGETQYF. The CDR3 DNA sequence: TGTGCCAGTTCCCCGAACAGTGCGCGTGGGGAGACCCAGTACTTC.

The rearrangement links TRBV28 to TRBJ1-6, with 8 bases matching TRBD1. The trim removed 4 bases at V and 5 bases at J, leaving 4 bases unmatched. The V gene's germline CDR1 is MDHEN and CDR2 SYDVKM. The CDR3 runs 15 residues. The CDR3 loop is CASSSGQGNNSPLHF. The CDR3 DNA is TGTGCCAGCAGTTCCGGACAGGGAAATAATTCACCCCTCCACTTT.

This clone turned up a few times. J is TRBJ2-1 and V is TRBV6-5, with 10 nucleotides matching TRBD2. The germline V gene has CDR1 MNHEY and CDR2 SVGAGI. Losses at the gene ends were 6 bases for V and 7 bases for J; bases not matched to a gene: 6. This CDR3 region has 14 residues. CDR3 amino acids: CASRLAGIGNEQFF. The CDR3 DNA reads TGTGCCAGCAGACTAGCGGGAATTGGTAATGAGCAGTTCTTC.

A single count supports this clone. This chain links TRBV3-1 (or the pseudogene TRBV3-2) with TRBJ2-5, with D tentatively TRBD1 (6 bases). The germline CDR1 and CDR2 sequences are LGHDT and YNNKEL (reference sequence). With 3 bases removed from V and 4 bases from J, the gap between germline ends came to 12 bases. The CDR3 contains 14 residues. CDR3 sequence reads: CASSQGAVLETQYF. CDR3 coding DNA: TGTGCCAGCAGCCAGGGGGCCGTTCTAGAGACCCAGTACTTC.

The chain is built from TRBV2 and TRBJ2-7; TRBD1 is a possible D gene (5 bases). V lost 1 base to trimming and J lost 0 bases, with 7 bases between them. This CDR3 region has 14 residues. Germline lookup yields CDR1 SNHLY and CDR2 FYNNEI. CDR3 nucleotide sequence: TGTGCCAGCAGTGAAGGGGGCCTCTCCTACGAGCAGTACTTC. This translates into CASSEGGLSYEQYF.

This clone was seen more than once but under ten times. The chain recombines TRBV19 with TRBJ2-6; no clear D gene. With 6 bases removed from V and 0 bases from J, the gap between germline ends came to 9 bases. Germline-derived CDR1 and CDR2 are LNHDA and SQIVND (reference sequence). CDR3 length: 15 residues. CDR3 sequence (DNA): TGTGCCAGTAGCCGTGACTCCTCTGGGGCCAACGTCCTGACTTTC. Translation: CASSRDSSGANVLTF.

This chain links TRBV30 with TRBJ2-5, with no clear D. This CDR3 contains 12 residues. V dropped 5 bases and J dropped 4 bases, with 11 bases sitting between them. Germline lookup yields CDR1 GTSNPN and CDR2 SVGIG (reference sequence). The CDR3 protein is CAWGPQRETQYF. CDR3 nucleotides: TGTGCCTGGGGACCCCAGCGAGAGACCCAGTACTTC.

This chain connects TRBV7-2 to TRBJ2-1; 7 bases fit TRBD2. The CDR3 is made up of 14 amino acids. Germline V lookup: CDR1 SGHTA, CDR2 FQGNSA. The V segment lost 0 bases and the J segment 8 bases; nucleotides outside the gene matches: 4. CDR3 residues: CASSLAAGMDEQFF. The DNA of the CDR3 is TGTGCCAGCAGCTTAGCAGCGGGGATGGATGAGCAGTTCTTC.

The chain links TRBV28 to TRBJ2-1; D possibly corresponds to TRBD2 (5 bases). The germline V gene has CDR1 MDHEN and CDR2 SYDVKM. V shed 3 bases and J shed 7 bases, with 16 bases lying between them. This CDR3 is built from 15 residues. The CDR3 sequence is CASSFISGAYNEQFF. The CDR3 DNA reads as TGTGCCAGCAGTTTCATCAGCGGTGCTTATAATGAGCAGTTCTTC.

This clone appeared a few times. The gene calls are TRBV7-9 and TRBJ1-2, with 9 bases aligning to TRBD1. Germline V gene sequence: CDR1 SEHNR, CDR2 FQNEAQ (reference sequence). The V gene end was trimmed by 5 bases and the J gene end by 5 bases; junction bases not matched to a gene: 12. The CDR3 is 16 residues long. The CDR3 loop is CASSAASTGGIYGYTF. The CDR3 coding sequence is TGTGCCAGCAGCGCCGCGTCCACAGGGGGCATTTATGGCTACACCTTC.

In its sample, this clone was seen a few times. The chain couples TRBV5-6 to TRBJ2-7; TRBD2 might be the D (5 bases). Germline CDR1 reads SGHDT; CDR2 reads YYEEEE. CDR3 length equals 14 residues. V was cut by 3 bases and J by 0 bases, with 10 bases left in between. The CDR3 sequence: CASSYNRGSYEQYF. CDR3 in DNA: TGTGCCAGCAGCTACAACCGGGGCTCCTACGAGCAGTACTTC.

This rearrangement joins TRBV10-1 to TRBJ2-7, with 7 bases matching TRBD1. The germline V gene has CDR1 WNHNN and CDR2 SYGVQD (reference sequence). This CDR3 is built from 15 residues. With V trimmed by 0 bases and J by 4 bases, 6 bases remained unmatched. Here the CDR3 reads CASSESKGAVYEQYF. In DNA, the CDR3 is TGCGCCAGCAGTGAGTCGAAGGGGGCGGTTTACGAGCAGTACTTC.

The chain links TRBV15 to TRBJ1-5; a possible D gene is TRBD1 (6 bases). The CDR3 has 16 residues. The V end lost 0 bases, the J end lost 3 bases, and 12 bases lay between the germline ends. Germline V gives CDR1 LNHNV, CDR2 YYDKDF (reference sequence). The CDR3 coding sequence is TGTGCCACCAGCAGAGATTGGGTGGGGGCCAATCAGCCCCAGCATTTT. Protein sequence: CATSRDWVGANQPQHF. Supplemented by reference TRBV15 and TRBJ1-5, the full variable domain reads DAMVIQNPRYQVTQFGKPVTLSCSQTLNHNVMYWYQQKSSQAPKLLFHYYDKDFNNEADTPDNFQSRRPNTSFCFLDIRSPGLGDTAMYLCATSRDWVGANQPQHFGDGTRLSIL.

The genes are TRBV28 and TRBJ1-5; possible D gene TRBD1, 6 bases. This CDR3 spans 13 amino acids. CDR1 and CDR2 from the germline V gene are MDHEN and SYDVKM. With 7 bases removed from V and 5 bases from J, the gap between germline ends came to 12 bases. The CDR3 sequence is CASNTGLHQPQHF. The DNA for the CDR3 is TGTGCCAGCAATACAGGGCTCCATCAGCCCCAGCATTTT.

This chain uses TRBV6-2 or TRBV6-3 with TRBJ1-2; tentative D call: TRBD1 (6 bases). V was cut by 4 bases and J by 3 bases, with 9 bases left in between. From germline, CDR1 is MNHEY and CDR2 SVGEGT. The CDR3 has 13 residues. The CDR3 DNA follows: TGTGCCAGCAGTTCTACAGGGCACTATGGCTACACCTTC. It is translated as CASSSTGHYGYTF.

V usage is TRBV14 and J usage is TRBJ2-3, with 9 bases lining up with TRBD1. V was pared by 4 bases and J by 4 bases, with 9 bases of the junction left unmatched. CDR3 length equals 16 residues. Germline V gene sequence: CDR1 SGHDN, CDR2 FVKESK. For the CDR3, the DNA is TGTGCCAGCAGCCCCCGACAGGGGGTCTCAGCAGATACGCAGTATTTT. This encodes CASSPRQGVSADTQYF.

The CDR3 sequence is CASSSEDRAAKNSNQPQHF. Here the CDR3 DNA reads TGCGCCAGCAGCTCGGAGGACAGGGCCGCCAAAAATAGCAATCAGCCCCAGCATTTT. The chain carries TRBV5-1 and TRBJ1-5, with 8 bases identical to TRBD1. The CDR3 sequence is 19 residues long. The ends lost 3 bases at V and 0 bases at J; junction bases unmatched: 14. Germline loops: CDR1 SGHRS, CDR2 YFSETQ.

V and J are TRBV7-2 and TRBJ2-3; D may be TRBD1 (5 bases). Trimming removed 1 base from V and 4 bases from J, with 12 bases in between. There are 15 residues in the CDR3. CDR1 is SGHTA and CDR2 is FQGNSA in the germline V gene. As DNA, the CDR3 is TGTGCCAGCAGCTTAGGGGGCGCCATCGCAGATACGCAGTATTTT. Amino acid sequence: CASSLGGAIADTQYF.

CDR3 sequence (DNA): TGTGCCAGCAGTTTGGGACAGGGGGCGATTGGCTACACCTTC. This encodes CASSLGQGAIGYTF. The chain employs TRBV7-2 and TRBJ1-2, with 12 bases that match TRBD1. Trimming removed 6 bases from V and 7 bases from J; junction bases left unmatched: 6. The CDR3 totals 14 residues. Germline V gene lookup returns CDR1 SGHTA and CDR2 FQGNSA.